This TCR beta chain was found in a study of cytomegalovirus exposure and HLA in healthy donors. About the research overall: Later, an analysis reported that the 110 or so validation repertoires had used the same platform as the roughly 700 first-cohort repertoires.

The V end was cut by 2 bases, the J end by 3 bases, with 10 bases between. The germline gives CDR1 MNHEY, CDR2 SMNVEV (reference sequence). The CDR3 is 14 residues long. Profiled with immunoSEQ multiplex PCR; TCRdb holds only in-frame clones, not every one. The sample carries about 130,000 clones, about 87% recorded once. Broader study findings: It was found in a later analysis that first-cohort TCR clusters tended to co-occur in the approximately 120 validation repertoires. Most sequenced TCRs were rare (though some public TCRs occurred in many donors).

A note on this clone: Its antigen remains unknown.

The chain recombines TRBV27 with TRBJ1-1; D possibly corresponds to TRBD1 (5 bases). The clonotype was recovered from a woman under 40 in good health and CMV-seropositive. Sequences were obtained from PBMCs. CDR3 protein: CASSLRGQHTEAFF. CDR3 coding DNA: TGTGCCAGCAGTTTACGTGGACAACACACTGAAGCTTTCTTT.